This record covers a single T cell receptor beta chain. A read error may account for a junction end that differs from germline. The PCR used 60 Vbeta and 13 Jbeta primers. Sequencing used immunoSEQ multiplex PCR; TCRdb keeps in-frame clones, though not all of them. The table lists 99,000 or so clones, 76% of them singletons, with around 8.8% in the top ten. Germline V gene sequence: CDR1 LGHNA, CDR2 YSLEER. This CDR3 spans 14 amino acids. These data belong to a study of cytomegalovirus exposure and HLA in healthy donors. The TCR originated in a middle-aged man in good health and CMV-seropositive. The chain is built from TRBV4-3 and TRBJ2-4; a weak D match, TRBD1 (5 bases). Sequenced material: PBMCs. The CDR3 DNA follows: TGCGCCAGCAGCCCGGACATCTACAAAAACAGTCAGTACTTC. Protein product: CASSPDIYKNSQYF.